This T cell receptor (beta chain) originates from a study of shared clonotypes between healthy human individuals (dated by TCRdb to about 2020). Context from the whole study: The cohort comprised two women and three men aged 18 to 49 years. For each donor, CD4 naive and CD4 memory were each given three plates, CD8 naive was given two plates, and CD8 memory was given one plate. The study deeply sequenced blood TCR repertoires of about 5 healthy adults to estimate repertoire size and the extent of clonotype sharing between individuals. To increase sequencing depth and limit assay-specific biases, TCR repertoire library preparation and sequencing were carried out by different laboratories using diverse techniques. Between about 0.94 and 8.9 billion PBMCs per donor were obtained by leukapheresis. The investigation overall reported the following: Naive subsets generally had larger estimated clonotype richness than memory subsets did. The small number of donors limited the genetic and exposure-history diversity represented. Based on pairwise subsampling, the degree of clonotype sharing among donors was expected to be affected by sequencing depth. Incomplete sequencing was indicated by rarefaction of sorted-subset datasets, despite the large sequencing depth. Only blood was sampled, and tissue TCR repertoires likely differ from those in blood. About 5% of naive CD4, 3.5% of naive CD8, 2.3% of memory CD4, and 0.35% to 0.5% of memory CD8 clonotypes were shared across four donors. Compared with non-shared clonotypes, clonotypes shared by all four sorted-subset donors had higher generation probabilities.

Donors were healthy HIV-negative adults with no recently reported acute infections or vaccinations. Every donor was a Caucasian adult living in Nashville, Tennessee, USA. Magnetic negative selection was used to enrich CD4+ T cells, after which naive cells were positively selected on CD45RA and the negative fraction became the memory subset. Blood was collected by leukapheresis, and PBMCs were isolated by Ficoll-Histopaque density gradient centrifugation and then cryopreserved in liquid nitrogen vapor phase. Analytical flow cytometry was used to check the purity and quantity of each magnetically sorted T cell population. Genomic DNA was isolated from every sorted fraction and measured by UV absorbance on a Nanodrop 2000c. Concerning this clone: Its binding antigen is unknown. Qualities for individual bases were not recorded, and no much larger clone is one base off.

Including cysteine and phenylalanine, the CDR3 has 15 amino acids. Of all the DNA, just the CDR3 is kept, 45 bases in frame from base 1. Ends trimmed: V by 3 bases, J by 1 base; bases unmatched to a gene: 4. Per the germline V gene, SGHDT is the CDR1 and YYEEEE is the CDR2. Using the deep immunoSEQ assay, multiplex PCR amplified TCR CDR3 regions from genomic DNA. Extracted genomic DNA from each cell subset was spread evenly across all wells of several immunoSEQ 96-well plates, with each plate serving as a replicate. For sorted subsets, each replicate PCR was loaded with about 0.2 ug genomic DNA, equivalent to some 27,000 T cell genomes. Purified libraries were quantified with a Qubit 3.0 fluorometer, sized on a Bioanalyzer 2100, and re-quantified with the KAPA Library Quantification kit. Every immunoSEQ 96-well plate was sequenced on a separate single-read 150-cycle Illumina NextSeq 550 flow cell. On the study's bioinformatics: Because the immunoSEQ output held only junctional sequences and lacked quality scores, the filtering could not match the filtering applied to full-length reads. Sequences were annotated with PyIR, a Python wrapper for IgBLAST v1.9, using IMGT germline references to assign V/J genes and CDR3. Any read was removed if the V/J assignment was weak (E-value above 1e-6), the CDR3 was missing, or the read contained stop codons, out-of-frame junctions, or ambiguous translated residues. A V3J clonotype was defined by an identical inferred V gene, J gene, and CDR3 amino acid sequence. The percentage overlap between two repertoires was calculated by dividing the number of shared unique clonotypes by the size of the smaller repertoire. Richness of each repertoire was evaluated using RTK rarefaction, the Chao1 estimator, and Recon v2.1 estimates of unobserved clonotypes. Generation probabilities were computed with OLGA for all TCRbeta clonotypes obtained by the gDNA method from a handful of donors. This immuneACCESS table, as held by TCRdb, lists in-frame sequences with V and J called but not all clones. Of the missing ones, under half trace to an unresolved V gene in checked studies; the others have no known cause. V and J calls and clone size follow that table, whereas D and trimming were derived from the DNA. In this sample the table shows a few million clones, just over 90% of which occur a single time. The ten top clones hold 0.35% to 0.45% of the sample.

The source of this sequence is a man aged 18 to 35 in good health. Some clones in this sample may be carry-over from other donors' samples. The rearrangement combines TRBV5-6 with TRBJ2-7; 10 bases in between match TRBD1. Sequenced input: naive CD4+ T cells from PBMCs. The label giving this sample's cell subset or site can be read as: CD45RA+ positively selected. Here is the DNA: TGTGCCAGCAGCTGGGGGACAGGGGTTTCCTACGAGCAGTACTTC. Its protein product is CASSWGTGVSYEQYF.